The sequence of this T cell receptor (beta chain) was determined in a study of shared clonotypes between healthy human individuals (TCRdb year 2020). Background for the entire study: The cohort included a few men and a couple of women between 18 and 49 years of age. The study deeply sequenced blood TCR repertoires of about 5 healthy adults to estimate repertoire size and the extent of clonotype sharing between individuals. Each donor's leukapheresis produced roughly between about 0.8 and 10 billion PBMCs. For each donor, CD4 naive and CD4 memory were each given three plates, CD8 naive was given two plates, and CD8 memory was given one plate. To increase sequencing depth and limit assay-specific biases, different laboratories used diverse techniques to prepare libraries and sequence TCR repertoires. Broader findings and caveats from the paper: Sampling was restricted to blood, and TCR repertoires in tissue are likely to differ from TCR repertoires in blood. Pairwise subsampling indicated that sequencing depth was expected to affect the degree of clonotype sharing among donors. The genetic and exposure-history diversity represented was limited by the small number of donors. Approximately 5% of naive CD4, 3.5% of naive CD8, around 2.3% of memory CD4, and 0.35% to 0.5% of memory CD8 clonotypes were shared across several donors. Rarefaction of sorted-subset datasets indicated incomplete sequencing despite the large sequencing depth. Higher generation probabilities were observed for clonotypes shared by all four sorted-subset donors than for non-shared clonotypes. Naive subsets generally had larger estimated clonotype richness than memory subsets.

Trimming costs V 0 bases and J 5 bases, and their ends lie 8 bases apart. Its CDR3 holds 13 amino acids, cysteine through phenylalanine. Only the CDR3 DNA stays, 39 bases, in frame from base 1. From the germline V gene (reference sequence), CDR1 is SGHKS and CDR2 is YYEKEE. As concerns this clone: Its antigen remains unidentified. No base qualities exist here, and no much larger clone lies one base off it.

TCR CDR3 regions were amplified from genomic DNA by multiplex PCR using the deep immunoSEQ assay. Genomic DNA extracted from each cell subset was distributed evenly over all wells of several immunoSEQ 96-well plates, and each plate served as one replicate. For sorted subsets, each replicate PCR was loaded with roughly 200 ng genomic DNA, equivalent to 25,000 to 35,000 T cell genomes. The purified libraries were quantified using a Qubit 3.0 fluorometer, sized with a Bioanalyzer 2100, and then quantified again using the KAPA Library Quantification kit. Each immunoSEQ 96-well plate was sequenced on its own single-read 150-cycle Illumina NextSeq 550 flow cell. On the authors' methods: Because the immunoSEQ output included only junctional sequences and no quality scores, the filtering could not be the same as the filtering used for full-length reads. Sequences were annotated with PyIR, a Python wrapper for IgBLAST v1.9, using IMGT germline references to assign V/J genes and CDR3. Reads were removed for weak V/J assignments (E-value above 1e-6), missing CDR3, stop codons, out-of-frame junctions, or ambiguous translated residues. V3J clonotypes were defined by identical inferred V gene, J gene, and CDR3 amino acid sequence. Percentage overlap between repertoires was calculated by dividing the number of shared unique clonotypes by the size of the smaller repertoire. Repertoire richness was assessed with RTK rarefaction, the Chao1 estimator, and Recon v2.1 estimates of unobserved clonotypes. Generation probabilities for all TCRbeta clonotypes obtained by the gDNA method from a few donors were computed using OLGA. The table comes from immuneACCESS by way of TCRdb, which keeps in-frame sequences with V and J called. Part of the clones is missing from these tables; in studies checked, under half for an unresolved V gene and the rest for unknown reasons. From that table come the V and J calls and clone size; the DNA was used to work out D and trimming. For this sample the table gives some 2 million clones, of which roughly 94% were detected only once. About 1.1% of the sample is in the top ten clones.

CD8 naive samples consisted of CD45RO-negative cells that were positively selected for CCR7, yielding a CD45RA+CCR7+ population without TemRA cells. The donors were healthy, HIV-negative adults who had no recently reported acute infections or vaccinations. All donors were Caucasian adults living in Nashville, Tennessee, USA. After blood collection by leukapheresis, PBMCs were isolated using Ficoll-Histopaque density gradient centrifugation and then cryopreserved in the vapor phase of liquid nitrogen. Purity and quantity of every magnetically sorted T cell population were checked by analytical flow cytometry. Each sorted fraction had its genomic DNA isolated and then quantified by UV absorbance on a Nanodrop 2000c.

Sequences were obtained from naive CD8+ T cells sorted from blood. This specimen's cell subset or site label, per the study, means: CD45RA+CCR7+. The V and J segments used are TRBV5-5 and TRBJ1-1, with the D gene not confidently named. The origin of this receptor is a young man in good health. The nucleotides read TGTGCCAGCAGCTTGGTTGTGGCTACTGAAGCTTTCTTT. Translation gives CASSLVVATEAFF.